The present TCR beta chain was sequenced within a study of T cell repertoires in cytomegalovirus infection. Whole-study findings and limits: Totalled public TCR beta family frequency picked out people who carried CMV plus the relevant HLA.

The table lists this clonotype with many counts. The antigen is not known. TCRdb used MiXCR to reprocess the reads, holding one entry per CDR3 protein. The table lists around 450,000 distinct CDR3 sequences, around 11% of them singletons, with more than 8.5% in the top ten. The TCR comes from a human donor in good health (CMV status not recorded). Some clones in this sample may be carry-over from other donors' samples. Material for sequencing was PBMCs.

CDR3 protein: CAISERSGGNNEQFF. Here the CDR3 DNA reads TGTGCCATCAGTGAGAGGTCGGGAGGCAACAATGAGCAGTTCTTC. The genes are TRBV10-3 and TRBJ2-1, with 7 bases aligning to TRBD2. Germline values: CDR1 ENHRY, CDR2 SYGVKD. V lost 2 bases to trimming and J lost 5 bases; unmatched junction nucleotides: 6. The CDR3 consists of 15 residues.